The 8 T cell receptor beta chains reported below all come from one sample, sequenced in a study of molecular identifiers for immune sequencing clone quantification. TCRdb passed the PCR reads through MiXCR, listing each CDR3 protein once. The data show about 640,000 distinct CDR3 sequences, approximately 20% seen once. The source material was naive CD8+ T cells from blood, with Jurkat cell RNA spiked in. The subset is: FACS-sorted CD8+CD4-CCR7+CD45RA+ naive T cells. The origin of the receptors is a human donor in good health. Some libraries in this study had Jurkat cell RNA spiked in.

This clonotype was observed a few times. The V gene is TRBV19, the J gene TRBJ1-1; D gene ambiguous. The germline V gene has CDR1 LNHDA and CDR2 SQIVND (reference sequence). The V gene lost 3 bases and the J gene lost 1 base, with 9 bases spanning the gap. CDR3 length: 14 amino acids. Here the CDR3 reads CASSIFEGNTEAFF. The CDR3 DNA follows: TGTGCCAGTAGTATCTTCGAAGGGAACACTGAAGCTTTCTTT. The full variable domain, in which reference TRBV19 and TRBJ1-1 provide the parts outside the CDR3, is DGGITQSPKYLFRKEGQNVTLSCEQNLNHDAMYWYRQDPGQGLRLIYYSQIVNDFQKGDIAEGYSVSREKKESFPLTVTSAQKNPTAFYLCASSIFEGNTEAFFGQGTRLTVV.

This clonotype was counted ten times or more. The chain recombines TRBV9 with TRBJ1-4; 9 bases are a match to TRBD1. The germline V gene encodes CDR1 SGDLS and CDR2 YYNGEE. The CDR3 is made up of 14 amino acids. Trimming cost V 2 bases and J 8 bases; bases outside gene matches: 4. CDR3: CASSVGTGREKLFF. The CDR3 DNA follows: TGTGCCAGCAGCGTCGGGACAGGGCGGGAAAAACTGTTTTTT.

The table lists this clonotype with many counts. The genes are TRBV12-5 and TRBJ2-7, with D possibly TRBD2 on 7 matching bases. The CDR3 length is 15 residues. Between the trimmed V and J ends, which lost 4 bases and 3 bases, there was a span of 16 bases. Germline values: CDR1 LGHNT, CDR2 FRNRAP. The CDR3 DNA sequence: TGTGCTAGTGGTTCGGGGGGCGCTGGTATCTACGAGCAGTACTTC. Residues: CASGSGGAGIYEQYF. Drawing the rest from reference TRBV12-5 and TRBJ2-7, the complete variable domain is DARVTQTPRHKVTEMGQEVTMRCQPILGHNTVFWYRQTMMQGLELLAYFRNRAPLDDSGMPKDRFSAEMPDATLATLKIQPSEPRDSAVYFCASGSGGAGIYEQYFGPGTRLTVT.

The genes are TRBV6-1 and TRBJ2-1; 9 positions agree with TRBD2. Germline values: CDR1 MNHNS, CDR2 SASEGT. V shed 3 bases, J shed 6 bases, and the junction held 9 bases outside the gene matches. The CDR3 spans 16 residues. The CDR3 DNA reads TGTGCCAGCAGTGATGTGGTGTCTAGCGGGGCCAATGAGCAGTTCTTC. Translated, it gives CASSDVVSSGANEQFF.

The genes are TRBV19 and TRBJ2-7; 9 bases line up with TRBD1. This CDR3 comprises 15 residues. After removal of 8 bases from V and 2 bases from J, the junction contained 10 bases not matched to a gene. Looked up from germline, CDR1 is LNHDA and CDR2 is SQIVND (reference sequence). CDR3 in DNA: TGTGCCAGTCGTACCGGGACAGGGTTCGCCTACGAGCAGTACTTC. Protein product: CASRTGTGFAYEQYF.

As regards this clonotype: Being one base from a much bigger clone, this may be a read error. The chain carries TRBV7-2 and TRBJ1-6, with D possibly matching TRBD1 (5 bases). Germline V gives CDR1 SGHTA, CDR2 FQGNSA. This CDR3 region has 17 residues. The CDR3 DNA follows: TGTGCCGGCAGCTTAGTGGGGCAGGGTGCTTATAATTCACCCCTCCACTTT. Its translation is CAGSLVGQGAYNSPLHF.

This clonotype was counted many times. The V gene is TRBV4-1, the J gene TRBJ2-3, with D tentatively TRBD2 (5 bases). The CDR3 loop spans 14 amino acids. Germline CDR1 is MGHRA and CDR2 is YSYEKL. V was clipped by 3 bases and J by 12 bases, with 19 bases between them. The CDR3 is CASSHYVTGEFQYF. The CDR3 nucleotides read TGCGCCAGCAGCCATTACGTTACCGGGGAGTTCCAGTATTTT.

This clonotype was observed at least ten times. V is TRBV27 and J is TRBJ2-7; 7 bases are a match to TRBD1. V was clipped by 5 bases and J by 0 bases; unmatched bases: 10. The CDR3 runs 16 residues. Germline CDR1 is MNHEY and CDR2 is SMNVEV (reference sequence). The CDR3: CASSTRDSLSSYEQYF. CDR3 nucleotides: TGTGCCAGCAGTACACGGGACAGCCTGAGCTCCTACGAGCAGTACTTC.